The 5 T cell receptor beta chains below all came from one sample that was sequenced in a study of OX40 agonist ivuxolimab in advanced cancers. TCRdb keeps only in-frame clones here, not all; method: immunoSEQ multiplex PCR. The sample consists of 50,000 or so clones, approximately 80% of them appearing once. This material consisted of CD4+ or CD8+ T cells sorted from blood, taken in a trial of the OX40 agonist ivuxolimab. Receptors originate from an adult with an advanced solid tumor such as melanoma, head and neck, liver or kidney cancer.

This clone was observed a handful of times. This sequence joins TRBV5-4 and TRBJ2-2; D unresolved. Germline CDR1 is SGHNT and CDR2 is YYREEE (reference sequence). The germline V and J ends were trimmed by 0 bases and 6 bases, with 6 bases remaining between them. The CDR3 runs to 13 residues. The CDR3 reads CASSLERSGELFF. In DNA form, the CDR3 reads TGTGCCAGCAGCTTGGAGAGGTCCGGGGAGCTGTTTTTT.

In DNA form, the CDR3 reads TGTGCCAGCAGTTGGCAACTGCTCTCTGGGGCCAACGTCCTGACTTTC. Its protein is CASSWQLLSGANVLTF. V gene TRBV2 combines with J gene TRBJ2-6; D gene uncertain. The CDR3 covers 16 residues. Germline loops: CDR1 SNHLY, CDR2 FYNNEI. The germline V and J ends were trimmed by 5 bases and 0 bases, with 11 bases remaining between them.

V usage is TRBV19 and J usage is TRBJ1-6; a possible D gene is TRBD1 (5 bases). The CDR3 has 15 amino acids. The V and J ends lost 9 bases and 7 bases respectively, with 19 bases between them. Germline V gives CDR1 LNHDA, CDR2 SQIVND (reference sequence). The CDR3 DNA reads as TGTGCCAGCCGTAGCATGGGACCGCTCAATTCACCCCTCCACTTT. Amino acids: CASRSMGPLNSPLHF.

As to this clone: The identical CDR3 is also encoded by other nucleotide sequences in the sample. The J gene is TRBJ1-1, the V gene TRBV2, with a possible D match to TRBD1 (5 bases). CDR1 and CDR2 (germline): SNHLY, FYNNEI. V was pared by 4 bases and J by 2 bases, with 8 bases between. The CDR3 spans 13 residues. Here the CDR3 DNA reads TGTGCCAGCAGTGGCCAGGGCAACACTGAAGCTTTCTTT. Protein product: CASSGQGNTEAFF.

In DNA, the CDR3 is TGTGCCAGCGTCTCCCGCGAAGGAGACTATGGCTACACCTTC. This translates into CASVSREGDYGYTF. V is TRBV6-6 and J is TRBJ1-2, with D unclear. The V and J ends lost 8 bases and 3 bases respectively, with 16 bases between them. This CDR3 spans 14 amino acids. The V gene's germline CDR1 is MNHNY and CDR2 SVGAGI (reference sequence).